This entry lists 4 T cell receptor beta chains sequenced from one sample in a study of blood T cell repertoires in COVID-19 (dated by TCRdb to the early 2020s). Libraries were made using the immunoSEQ multiplex PCR assay. In its TCRdb copy, this immuneACCESS table keeps in-frame sequences only and misses some clones. Where compared with another copy, unresolved V genes explain less than half of these, and the others have no known cause. A total of about 200,000 clones appear in this sample, 80% to 90% of them only once. The ten largest account for 3.5% to 5% of the sample. Sequenced material: peripheral blood. These receptors were collected from a man aged 45-60 years with acute or convalescent COVID-19.

The gene calls are TRBV19 and TRBJ2-5; D is unclear. The CDR3 is 13 residues long. V gave up 6 bases and J gave up 2 bases, with 10 bases separating them. Germline loops: CDR1 LNHDA, CDR2 SQIVND (reference sequence). The CDR3 DNA reads as TGTGCCAGTAGATCAGGAACACAAGAGACCCAGTACTTC. Its protein is CASRSGTQETQYF. Full variable domain (remainder filled in from reference TRBV19 and TRBJ2-5): DGGITQSPKYLFRKEGQNVTLSCEQNLNHDAMYWYRQDPGQGLRLIYYSQIVNDFQKGDIAEGYSVSREKKESFPLTVTSAQKNPTAFYLCASRSGTQETQYFGPGTRLLVL.

The CDR3 here is CASGPPRPMNTEAFF. CDR3 nucleotide sequence: TGTGCCAGTGGGCCCCCACGTCCGATGAACACTGAAGCTTTCTTT. The chain employs TRBV6-5 and TRBJ1-1; D call uncertain. This CDR3 has 15 residues. Trimming took 9 bases from V and 0 from J, leaving 17 bases between them. The germline gives CDR1 MNHEY, CDR2 SVGAGI.

The chain uses TRBV28 and TRBJ1-1; D is perhaps TRBD1 (6 bases). Germline values: CDR1 MDHEN, CDR2 SYDVKM. The CDR3 has 11 residues. V was pared by 5 bases and J by 11 bases, with 12 bases between. The CDR3 DNA is TGTGCCAGCAGTCCGGGACATGTGGCTTTCTTT. Protein product: CASSPGHVAFF. The whole variable domain, filled in from reference TRBV28 and TRBJ1-1, reads DVKVTQSSRYLVKRTGEKVFLECVQDMDHENMFWYRQDPGLGLRLIYFSYDVKMKEKGDIPEGYSVSREKKERFSLILESASTNQTSMYLCASSPGHVAFFGQGTRLTVV.

The chain links TRBV18 to TRBJ2-3; TRBD1 matches 9 bases. This CDR3 region has 20 residues. V gave up 3 bases and J gave up 0 bases; unmatched junction bases: 16. Germline CDR1 KGHSH, CDR2 LQKENI. The CDR3 protein is CASSPRRDRVGRSSTDTQYF. CDR3 bases: TGTGCCAGCTCACCTCGGCGGGACAGGGTGGGCCGATCGAGCACAGATACGCAGTATTTT.